This is a list of T cell receptor beta chains from one sample in a study of CD8 T cells in Susac syndrome. MiXCR, run by TCRdb on the immunoSEQ multiplex PCR reads, gives a single entry per CDR3 protein. This table has some 260,000 distinct CDR3 sequences, roughly 81% appearing once. Sample: CD8+ T cells from PBMCs. These receptor sequences come from a human donor with multiple sclerosis. The conserved cysteine and the conserved F or W are not part of the CDR3 here.

V	J	CDR3
TRBV9	TRBJ1-1	ASSVEGQGATEAF
TRBV9	TRBJ1-3	ASSMGRSENTIY
TRBV5-1	TRBJ2-7	ASSRLSPGQGHEQY
TRBV2	TRBJ1-1	ASSGAPEAF
TRBV19	TRBJ2-1	ASSIDSSAYNEQF
TRBV14	TRBJ2-1	ASSLGTGGGNERF
TRBV7-9	TRBJ1-4	ASSARTGGIEKLF
TRBV28	TRBJ1-5	ASSLGDSFNQPQH
TRBV6-5	TRBJ1-4	ASSYESGVNEKLF
TRBV6-1	TRBJ2-1	ASSQTLRKTYNEQF
TRBV28	TRBJ2-5	ASRLAEAQY
TRBV27	TRBJ1-1	ASSWVGTENTEAF
TRBV9	TRBJ1-3	ASSGTAFKGNTIY
TRBV14	TRBJ2-1	ASSQAIGRLDSYNEQF
TRBV27	TRBJ2-2	ASSFDSTNTGELF
TRBV11-1	TRBJ2-2	ASSFGTEQNTGELF
TRBV5-1	TRBJ2-2	ASTREKTGGRTGELF
TRBV7-9	TRBJ1-6	ASSHRPGQYRSPLH
TRBV30	TRBJ2-1	ACRTSGSPYNEQF
TRBV20-1	TRBJ2-7	SARDTPYEQY
TRBV15	TRBJ1-2	ATETSGGYT
TRBV11-2	TRBJ1-1	ASSSRWEVRTEAF
TRBV5-6	TRBJ2-1	ASSFGTSNNEQF
TRBV24-1	TRBJ2-2	ATSDAGTSGGVERFGLF
TRBV10-3	TRBJ2-3	AISDSIGTGRTDTQY
TRBV27	TRBJ2-1	ASSSISGSYNEQF
TRBV6-1	TRBJ2-3	ASSWEGRTDTQY
TRBV2	TRBJ1-1	ASPTRVLAF
TRBV10-3	TRBJ2-1	AITGTSGSGNNEQF
TRBV10-3	TRBJ2-7	AISESVGAGGYYEQY
TRBV30	TRBJ2-7	AWSGTGGVFYEQY
TRBV6-2/TRBV6-3	TRBJ2-1	ASSRGTSGSRNEQF
TRBV10-3	TRBJ1-3	AISERQTQGRGNTIY
TRBV12-3/TRBV12-4	TRBJ2-2	ASSLRGSTGELF
TRBV27	TRBJ2-6	ASSTLGPLGASGANVLT
TRBV16	TRBJ2-2	ASSQRSYGELF
TRBV11-2	TRBJ2-3	ASSLRSWADGRTDTQY
TRBV10-3	TRBJ2-5	AISENQREETQY
TRBV2	TRBJ2-2	AASDDRFTGELF
TRBV28	TRBJ2-1	ASSLWTGSAVEEQF
TRBV2	TRBJ2-7	ASSEAWVTSGRSYEQY
TRBV11-3	TRBJ2-2	ASSLEGVGTNNTGELF
TRBV5-1	TRBJ2-3	ASRQKTSGDTDTQY
TRBV28	TRBJ1-2	ASSLRGTGVGYT
TRBV20-1	TRBJ2-3	SARDSGGGGTDTQY
TRBV7-9	TRBJ2-1	ASSLGQGGPNEQF
TRBV11-1	TRBJ2-1	ASSLGASRGGL
TRBV20-1	TRBJ2-4	SARDRSDLGATKNIQY
TRBV6-1	TRBJ2-7	ATLEQGLEQY
TRBV20-1	TRBJ2-3	SARPILDEDTQY
TRBV7-9	TRBJ2-5	ASSPPGQETQY
TRBV20-1	TRBJ2-7	SARVPGGPYEQY
TRBV30	TRBJ2-2	AWRLAGTLNTGELF
TRBV3-1	TRBJ2-7	ASSQVGGTIYEQY